This passage covers 7 T cell receptor beta chains from one sample sequenced in a study of blood T cell repertoires in COVID-19 (dated by TCRdb to about 2020). The library came from the immunoSEQ multiplex PCR assay. Drawn from immuneACCESS, this table holds only the in-frame rearrangements with V and J called that TCRdb kept. Clones are partly lost; checked studies trace under half to an unresolved V gene and leave the rest unexplained. The sample table shows some 200,000 clones, and almost 80% are seen once. The ten largest account for about 28% of the sample. Sequenced sample: peripheral blood. The receptors come from a woman aged 70 to 79 with acute or convalescent COVID-19.

The chain links TRBV28 to TRBJ1-1; D gene ambiguous. Germline V gene sequence: CDR1 MDHEN, CDR2 SYDVKM. The ends were cut back, 7 bases at V and 5 bases at J, with 11 bases in the middle. This CDR3 has 12 residues. The CDR3 DNA reads TGTGCCAGCACGACAATCTCAACTGAAGCTTTCTTT. This translates into CASTTISTEAFF.

J is TRBJ1-2 and V is TRBV3-1 (or the pseudogene TRBV3-2); possible D gene TRBD1, 6 bases. Germline V gives CDR1 LGHDT, CDR2 YNNKEL (reference sequence). V lost 4 bases and J 3 bases, leaving 15 bases between the germline ends. This CDR3 is built from 15 residues. In DNA, the CDR3 is TGTGCCAGCAGCCCAAGACAGGCTTGGGACTATGGCTACACCTTC. It translates to CASSPRQAWDYGYTF.

The J gene is TRBJ2-5, the V gene TRBV5-1; the D gene is possibly TRBD1 (6 bases). V was trimmed by 2 bases and J by 0 bases, leaving 8 bases between them. Germline V CDR1 and CDR2: SGHRS, YFSETQ. This CDR3 is 14 amino acids long. CDR3 in amino acids: CASSFQGNQETQYF. The CDR3 coding sequence is TGCGCCAGCAGCTTTCAGGGGAACCAAGAGACCCAGTACTTC.

This clone came up a few times. The chain links TRBV6-6 to TRBJ2-5; the D gene is possibly TRBD2 (6 bases). The germline V and J ends were trimmed by 2 bases and 4 bases, with 8 bases remaining between them. The CDR3 loop spans 13 amino acids. Germline lookup yields CDR1 MNHNY and CDR2 SVGAGI (reference sequence). CDR3 nucleotide sequence: TGTGCCAGCAGTTACGGGGGGACAGAGACCCAGTACTTC. Protein product: CASSYGGTETQYF.

In regard to this clone: The junction shows a germline mismatch at one end, possibly a read error. The gene calls are TRBV15 and TRBJ2-7, with unresolved D. The CDR3 runs 15 residues. Germline values: CDR1 LNHNV, CDR2 YYDKDF (reference sequence). DNA for the CDR3: TGTACCACCAGCAGAGTTGGGCACGAGTTCGACGAGCAGTACTTC. It encodes CTTSRVGHEFDEQYF.

A few counts support this clone. V is TRBV3-1 (or the pseudogene TRBV3-2) and J is TRBJ1-6, with 9 bases matching TRBD1. This CDR3 is 13 amino acids long. Germline loops: CDR1 LGHDT, CDR2 YNNKEL (reference sequence). V gave up 4 bases and J gave up 8 bases; unmatched junction bases: 0. The CDR3 sequence is CASSRTGDSPLHF. The CDR3 DNA reads as TGTGCCAGCAGCCGGACAGGGGATTCACCCCTCCACTTT.

V and J are TRBV5-1 and TRBJ2-3; 9 bases agree with TRBD2. Per the germline V gene, CDR1 is SGHRS and CDR2 is YFSETQ. V gave up 4 bases and J gave up 0 bases; unmatched junction bases: 3. CDR3 size: 15 residues. The CDR3 loop reads CASSVAGDSTDTQYF. The CDR3 DNA reads as TGCGCCAGCAGCGTAGCGGGAGACAGCACAGATACGCAGTATTTT. The whole variable domain, remainder taken from reference TRBV5-1 and TRBJ2-3, is KAGVTQTPRYLIKTRGQQVTLSCSPISGHRSVSWYQQTPGQGLQFLFEYFSETQRNKGNFPGRFSGRQFSNSRSEMNVSTLELGDSALYLCASSVAGDSTDTQYFGPGTRLTVL.